This T cell receptor (beta chain) was sequenced for a study of monozygotic twins with inflammatory bowel disease. Notes on the study in general: Healthy twins showed more clonotype sharing with others than IBD patients, especially patients with disease activity.

Note on this clonotype: Its specificity is unknown.

Template switching was used to attach UMIs, which incorporated a 6-nucleotide sample barcode. TCRdb reprocessed the 5' RACE reads and keeps a single row for each CDR3 protein, giving no DNA. Its clone listing holds about 160,000 distinct CDR3 sequences. CDR1 and CDR2 (germline): LGHNA, YSLEER. The CDR3 has 17 amino acids. The sequence was collected from a human donor with ulcerative colitis or Crohn's disease, or a healthy co-twin of an affected twin (not recorded which). The chain recombines TRBV4-3 with TRBJ2-5; TCRdb's D gene call, TRBD1, goes unchecked for lack of DNA. The source material was blood. The CDR3 is CASSQDTGQMYQETQYF.